Following are 17 T cell receptor beta chains from one sample sequenced in a study of blood T cell repertoires in COVID-19. The table came from immunoSEQ multiplex PCR; TCRdb's copy has only in-frame clones and leaves some out. The sample consists of 80,000 to 95,000 clones, around 81% of them appearing once. Sequenced input: peripheral blood. The source of these receptors is an elderly man with COVID-19, enrolled during active disease.

The chain carries TRBV29-1 and TRBJ2-7, with D possibly TRBD2 on 7 matching bases. The germline gives CDR1 SQVTM, CDR2 ANQGSEA. Trimming left V 1 base short and J 0 bases short, with 16 bases between. The CDR3 contains 16 residues. For the CDR3, the DNA is TGCAGCGTTGAAGTGGGAGGGGGGGGCCTCTCCTACGAGCAGTACTTC. This codes for CSVEVGGGGLSYEQYF.

The J gene is TRBJ2-3, the V gene TRBV5-1; the match to TRBD1 covers 7 bases. Germline V gives CDR1 SGHRS, CDR2 YFSETQ. The junction had 2 bases not matched to a gene; V was cut back by 0 bases and J by 1 base. The CDR3 totals 15 residues. CDR3 nucleotide sequence: TGCGCCAGCAGCTTGGTCGGACAGGGCACAGATACGCAGTATTTT. This encodes CASSLVGQGTDTQYF.

The CDR3 DNA follows: TGTGCCAGCAGTCCTGAAGGCGGGATACCGGGCGAGCAGTACTTC. Translation gives CASSPEGGIPGEQYF. The chain combines TRBV27 with TRBJ2-7; D possibly corresponds to TRBD2 (6 bases). In germline, CDR1 is MNHEY, CDR2 SMNVEV (reference sequence). The CDR3 sequence is 15 residues long. V was clipped by 5 bases and J by 6 bases, with 20 bases between them.

This rearrangement joins TRBV28 to TRBJ2-2; TRBD2 matches 7 bases. V shed 8 bases, J shed 0 bases, and the junction held 0 bases outside the gene matches. This CDR3 contains 13 residues. CDR1 and CDR2 (germline): MDHEN, SYDVKM. The DNA of the CDR3 is TGTGCCAGCGGGGGGGCGAACACCGGGGAGCTGTTTTTT. It specifies CASGGANTGELFF.

The V gene is TRBV6-2 or TRBV6-3, the J gene TRBJ2-5, with 8 nucleotides matching TRBD1. Germline CDR1 and CDR2: MNHEY and SVGEGT. Losses at the gene ends were 0 bases for V and 4 bases for J; bases not matched to a gene: 10. The CDR3 totals 17 residues. CDR3 sequence reads: CASSYSLRTGRAETQYF. The CDR3 DNA is TGTGCCAGCAGTTACTCCTTACGGACAGGGCGCGCAGAGACCCAGTACTTC.

The chain couples TRBV5-1 to TRBJ1-4; D gene unclear. Germline CDR1 and CDR2: SGHRS and YFSETQ. The CDR3 is 14 amino acids. V lost 0 bases and J lost 2, with 5 bases in between. The CDR3 loop reads CASSLGPTNEKLFF. The CDR3 DNA reads as TGCGCCAGCAGCTTGGGGCCCACTAATGAAAAACTGTTTTTT.

The J gene is TRBJ2-1, the V gene TRBV5-4, with D possibly TRBD2 on 5 matching bases. Looked up from germline, CDR1 is SGHNT and CDR2 is YYREEE (reference sequence). Trimming cost V 1 base and J 8 bases, with 10 bases left between them. CDR3 length equals 13 residues. CDR3 sequence: CASSLSSSHEQFF. The CDR3 nucleotides read TGTGCCAGCAGCTTGTCTAGCTCCCATGAGCAGTTCTTC.

This chain uses TRBV4-2 with TRBJ1-2; 7 bases are shared with TRBD1. Germline V gives CDR1 LGHNA, CDR2 YNFKEQ. V lost 2 bases, J lost 1 base, and 25 bases stayed unmatched. This CDR3 has 22 amino acids. CDR3 DNA sequence: TGTGCCAGCAGCCAACGGACAGGACTAATCCCCTCCTCGCTCCGATTTAACTATGGCTACACCTTC. This encodes CASSQRTGLIPSSLRFNYGYTF.

The chain couples TRBV6-5 to TRBJ2-7; 7 nucleotides align to TRBD1. The CDR3 covers 14 residues. Per the germline V gene, CDR1 is MNHEY and CDR2 is SVGAGI. Trimming took 2 bases from V and 7 from J; bases not matched to a gene: 8. The CDR3 nucleotides are TGTGCCAGCAGTTACCGACAGGGCTCTGGGGAGCAGTACTTC. This sequence encodes CASSYRQGSGEQYF.

The chain links TRBV21-1 to TRBJ2-3; the listed D gene, TRBD2, was not tested against the DNA. TRBV21-1 is an annotated pseudogene. This CDR3 contains 15 residues. The CDR3 loop reads CASSKDGGAADTQYF. CDR3 sequence (DNA): TGTGCCAGCAGCAAGGACGGGGGGGCTGCAGATACGCAGTATTTT.

This chain joins TRBV4-3 and TRBJ1-2; 7 positions agree with TRBD1. There are 15 residues in the CDR3. Germline V gene lookup returns CDR1 LGHNA and CDR2 YSLEER. J gave up 2 bases and V 6 bases, and 9 bases lay outside the gene matches. The CDR3 nucleotides read TGCGCCAGCAGGCTTACAGGGGACTTCAACTATGGCTACACCTTC. Amino acids: CASRLTGDFNYGYTF.

This clone was seen only a few times. This rearrangement joins TRBV15 to TRBJ1-5, with D possibly matching TRBD1 (5 bases). CDR3 length equals 18 residues. Germline lookup yields CDR1 LNHNV and CDR2 YYDKDF (reference sequence). Deletions cut 0 bases from V and 4 bases from J, with 19 bases between. In nucleotides, the CDR3 is TGTGCCACCAGCAGAGATTGGGGGGGAGAAGCCCGGAATCAGCCCCAGCATTTT. It specifies CATSRDWGGEARNQPQHF.

The chain is built from TRBV20-1 and TRBJ1-1; D unresolved. CDR3 length: 14 amino acids. The germline V and J ends were trimmed by 3 bases and 8 bases, with 19 bases remaining between them. The germline V gene encodes CDR1 DFQATT and CDR2 SNEGSKA (reference sequence). CDR3 protein: CSASSPARTGEAFF. The CDR3, as DNA: TGCAGTGCTAGTTCTCCGGCTAGGACGGGAGAAGCTTTCTTT.

This chain connects TRBV27 to TRBJ1-2, with unresolved D. This CDR3 comprises 15 residues. The V end lost 3 bases, the J end lost 1 base, and 12 bases lay between the germline ends. Germline CDR1 is MNHEY and CDR2 is SMNVEV (reference sequence). The CDR3 coding sequence is TGTGCCAGCAGTTTTTCCCAGACTGATAACTATGGCTACACCTTC. As protein: CASSFSQTDNYGYTF.

The CDR3 region is CASSPPGGSSYEQYF. DNA for the CDR3: TGTGCCAGCTCACCACCGGGGGGAAGCTCCTACGAGCAGTACTTC. This chain links TRBV18 with TRBJ2-7, with a weak D call TRBD2 (6 bases). The CDR3 is made up of 15 amino acids. Trimming removed 0 bases from V and 0 bases from J, with 9 bases in between. From germline, CDR1 is KGHSH and CDR2 LQKENI. Filled out from reference TRBV18 and TRBJ2-7, the complete variable domain reads NAGVMQNPRHLVRRRGQEARLRCSPMKGHSHVYWYRQLPEEGLKFMVYLQKENIIDESGMPKERFSAEFPKEGPSILRIQQVVRGDSAAYFCASSPPGGSSYEQYFGPGTRLTVT.

The V gene is TRBV11-2, the J gene TRBJ1-2, with D possibly matching TRBD1 (5 bases). Germline loops: CDR1 SGHAT, CDR2 FQNNGV. With 5 bases removed from V and 5 bases from J, the gap between germline ends came to 15 bases. The CDR3 has 14 residues. The CDR3 protein is CASSQAGWGYGYTF. The CDR3 bases are TGTGCCAGCAGCCAGGCGGGATGGGGGTATGGCTACACCTTC.

CDR3 protein: CASGPGLYNEQFF. CDR3 DNA sequence: TGTGCTAGTGGTCCCGGACTGTACAATGAGCAGTTCTTC. The chain couples TRBV12-5 to TRBJ2-1; D might be TRBD2 (5 bases). Looked up from germline, CDR1 is LGHNT and CDR2 is FRNRAP. Deletions cut 5 bases from V and 4 bases from J, with 9 bases between. The CDR3 consists of 13 residues.